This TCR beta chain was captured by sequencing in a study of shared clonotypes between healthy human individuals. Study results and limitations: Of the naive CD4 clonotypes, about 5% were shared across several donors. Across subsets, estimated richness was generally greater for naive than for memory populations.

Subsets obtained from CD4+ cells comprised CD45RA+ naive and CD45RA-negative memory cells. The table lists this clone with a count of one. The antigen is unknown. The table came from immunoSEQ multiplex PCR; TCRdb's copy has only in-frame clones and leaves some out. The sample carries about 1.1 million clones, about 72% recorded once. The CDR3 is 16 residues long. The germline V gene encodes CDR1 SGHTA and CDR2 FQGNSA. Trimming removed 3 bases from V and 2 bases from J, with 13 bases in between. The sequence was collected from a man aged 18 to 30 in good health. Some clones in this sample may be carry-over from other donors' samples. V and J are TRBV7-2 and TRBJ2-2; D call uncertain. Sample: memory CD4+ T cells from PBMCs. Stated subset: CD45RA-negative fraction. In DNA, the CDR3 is TGTGCCAGCAGCTTTCCCACACCCCGAAACACCGGGGAGCTGTTTTTT. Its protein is CASSFPTPRNTGELFF.